This T cell receptor (beta chain) was documented in a study of blood T cell repertoires in COVID-19. Study background: Both acute and convalescent COVID-19 samples were obtained from the United States, Italy and Spain.

Germline V lookup: CDR1 MDHEN, CDR2 SYDVKM. The V gene end was trimmed by 5 bases and the J gene end by 4 bases; junction bases not matched to a gene: 4. CDR3 length equals 15 residues. Participant age was roughly 18 to 89 years, and participants resided in approximately 24 US areas. Cohort allocation depended upon clinical history that participants reported. Symptom resolution, clearance, or two negative PCRs marked the recovered donors of Cohort 3. Libraries were prepared by immunoSEQ multiplex PCR; TCRdb keeps only in-frame clonotypes and omits some of them. The repertoire holds some 160,000 clones, with around four fifths as singletons.

V is TRBV28 and J is TRBJ2-1, with TRBD2 matching over 11 bases. The sequence was collected from a middle-aged woman who had recovered from COVID-19. What was sequenced was PBMCs or T cells enriched from blood (not recorded which). The CDR3 DNA follows: TGTGCCAGCAGTCCCGGGACTAGCGGATACAATGAGCAGTTCTTC. Residues: CASSPGTSGYNEQFF.